Listed below are T cell receptor beta chains from one sample, sequenced in a study of shared clonotypes between healthy human individuals. TCRdb's copy holds only in-frame clones and misses some; the assay was immunoSEQ multiplex PCR. The sample has about 590,000 clones, roughly 95% seen once; the top ten hold over 0.09%. The sample taken for sequencing was naive CD8+ T cells sorted from blood. The receptors here all came from a woman aged 30 to 39 in good health. Both conserved end residues are part of each CDR3. The D gene is left open where the match is weak. Clone size is not always given. Where it is, it says once, few, many or a class for expanded clones.

V	size	D	J	CDR3	DNA
TRBV28	.	TRBD2	TRBJ2-1	CASMSQREGPYNEQFF	TGTGCCAGTATGTCTCAGCGGGAGGGCCCCTACAATGAGCAGTTCTTC
TRBV27	.	TRBD1	TRBJ1-1	CASSLRQGNTEAFF	TGTGCCAGCAGTTTACGACAGGGGAACACTGAAGCTTTCTTT
TRBV6-5	.	TRBD1	TRBJ2-7	CASSPRQGRYEQYF	TGTGCCAGCAGCCCCAGACAGGGGCGCTACGAGCAGTACTTC
TRBV6-1	.	.	TRBJ1-3	CASSERDHSGNTIYF	TGTGCCAGCAGTGAAAGGGACCATTCGGGAAACACCATATATTTT
TRBV9	.	.	TRBJ2-1	CASSAATTYNEQFF	TGTGCCAGCAGCGCGGCAACCACCTACAATGAGCAGTTCTTC
TRBV19	.	TRBD2	TRBJ2-1	CASGFTGTSGDEQFF	TGTGCCAGTGGCTTTACCGGGACTAGCGGGGATGAGCAGTTCTTC
TRBV6-5	.	TRBD1	TRBJ1-2	CASSYLETGANYGYTF	TGTGCCAGCAGTTACTTAGAAACAGGGGCGAACTATGGCTACACCTTC
TRBV7-6	.	.	TRBJ2-3	CASTLESVRSGTQYF	TGTGCCAGCACCCTTGAGAGTGTGAGGTCCGGTACGCAGTATTTT
TRBV28	.	.	TRBJ2-5	CASSLIRELGETQYF	TGTGCCAGCAGCCTTATTAGGGAGCTAGGCGAGACCCAGTACTTC
TRBV27	once	TRBD2	TRBJ2-7	CASSLSREREKDYEQYF	TGTGCCAGCAGTTTATCCCGCGAGCGGGAGAAAGACTACGAGCAGTACTTC
TRBV19	.	TRBD1	TRBJ1-1	CASRQGRTEAFF	TGTGCCAGTAGACAGGGGCGAACTGAAGCTTTCTTT
TRBV6-6	.	.	TRBJ1-5	CASRKDSPNQPQHF	TGTGCCAGCAGAAAAGACAGCCCGAATCAGCCCCAGCATTTT
TRBV6-6	.	TRBD2	TRBJ2-5	CASSALAGGPETQYF	TGTGCCAGCAGTGCGCTAGCGGGAGGGCCGGAGACCCAGTACTTC
TRBV9	.	.	TRBJ1-1	CASSRIGTYEAFF	TGTGCCAGCAGCAGAATAGGGACGTATGAAGCTTTCTTT
TRBV28	.	TRBD2	TRBJ2-3	CASSRPPTGGVDTQYF	TGTGCCAGCAGTCGCCCCCCTACGGGAGGTGTAGATACGCAGTATTTT
TRBV29-1	.	TRBD1	TRBJ2-7	CSVTGGITYEQYF	TGCAGCGTTACAGGGGGGATAACCTACGAGCAGTACTTC
TRBV29-1	.	.	TRBJ2-5	CSVNGPSEGEETQYF	TGCAGCGTGAATGGTCCGTCGGAAGGTGAGGAGACCCAGTACTTC
TRBV7-9	.	TRBD1	TRBJ1-1	CASSPRDRGVTEAFF	TGTGCCAGCAGCCCTCGGGACAGGGGTGTAACTGAAGCTTTCTTT
TRBV5-6	once	.	TRBJ1-1	CASSLGVGEGFF	TGTGCCAGCAGCTTGGGCGTCGGAGAGGGTTTCTTT
TRBV15	.	.	TRBJ2-3	CATSGVSSVADTQYF	TGTGCCACCAGCGGGGTCTCCAGCGTTGCAGATACGCAGTATTTT
TRBV19	.	.	TRBJ2-5	CVSSIYPSRETQYF	TGTGTCAGTAGTATATATCCAAGCCGGGAGACCCAGTACTTC
TRBV28	.	.	TRBJ1-3	CASSLNIGDNSGNTIYF	TGTGCCAGCAGTTTAAATATCGGGGACAACTCTGGAAACACCATATATTTT
TRBV7-8	once	TRBD1	TRBJ2-1	CASSPGQGYNEQFF	TGTGCCAGCAGCCCAGGACAGGGATACAATGAGCAGTTCTTC
TRBV28	.	.	TRBJ2-7	CASSLNRLALEKYEQYF	TGTGCCAGCAGTTTAAACCGTCTAGCGTTAGAAAAGTACGAGCAGTACTTC
TRBV7-9	.	.	TRBJ2-7	CASSSIQASRYEQYF	TGTGCCAGCAGCTCAATACAAGCTAGCAGATACGAGCAGTACTTC
TRBV4-1	.	.	TRBJ2-5	CASSQDVGVAETQYF	TGCGCCAGCAGCCAAGACGTCGGGGTTGCGGAGACCCAGTACTTC
TRBV15	.	.	TRBJ2-4	CATSREGKVPQYF	TGTGCCACCAGCAGAGAGGGAAAGGTTCCTCAGTACTTC